These 16 T cell receptor beta chains were sequenced from one sample in a study of beta chain features in type 1 diabetes. TCRB transcripts that were expressed got sequenced, as all of the isolated RNA had been reverse transcribed. Profiling relied on immunoSEQ multiplex PCR, and the TCRdb table lists in-frame clones only, not all of them. The table includes about 140,000 clones, less than 8.5% detected once. Sequenced material: central memory CD4+ T cells from blood. The receptors derive from a woman aged 25 to 45 in good health.

This clone was counted between two and nine times. The CDR3: CASSRTSGNEQFF. The CDR3 region has the DNA TGTGCCAGCAGCCGGACTAGCGGCAATGAGCAGTTCTTC. V usage is TRBV7-8 and J usage is TRBJ2-1; TRBD2 aligns across 10 bases. Germline V gene sequence: CDR1 SGHVS, CDR2 FQNEAQ. There are 13 residues in the CDR3. V lost 5 bases to trimming and J lost 6 bases; unmatched junction nucleotides: 1. Combining the CDR3 with reference TRBV7-8 and TRBJ2-1 gives the whole variable domain GAGVSQSPRYKVAKRGQDVALRCDPISGHVSLFWYQQALGQGPEFLTYFQNEAQLDKSGLPSDRFFAERPEGSVSTLKIQRTQQEDSAVYLCASSRTSGNEQFFGPGTRLTVL.

This clone showed up just a few times. J is TRBJ2-7 and V is TRBV27, with TRBD2 matching over 7 bases. Germline CDR1 reads MNHEY; CDR2 reads SMNVEV (reference sequence). J was trimmed by 2 bases and V by 5 bases; bases with no gene match: 3. CDR3 length: 13 amino acids. Here the CDR3 reads CASSMREPYEQYF. The CDR3 nucleotides read TGTGCCAGCAGTATGCGGGAGCCCTACGAGCAGTACTTC.

The chain carries TRBV5-1 and TRBJ2-3; 7 bases are shared with TRBD2. Germline CDR1 is SGHRS and CDR2 is YFSETQ. V lost 0 bases, J lost 2 bases, and 6 bases stayed unmatched. CDR3 length: 16 residues. The CDR3 sequence: CASSLVVTSNTDTQYF. The CDR3 DNA follows: TGCGCCAGCAGCTTGGTCGTGACTAGCAACACAGATACGCAGTATTTT.

This clone was detected only a few times. The chain is built from TRBV30 and TRBJ1-1; 8 positions agree with TRBD1. This CDR3 spans 15 amino acids. After removal of 0 bases from V and 0 bases from J, the junction contained 3 bases not matched to a gene. Germline V lookup: CDR1 GTSNPN, CDR2 SVGIG (reference sequence). CDR3 DNA: TGTGCCTGGAGTGTGGGACAGGCCTTGAACACTGAAGCTTTCTTT. Amino acids: CAWSVGQALNTEAFF.

The chain links TRBV13 to TRBJ2-7; tentative D call: TRBD2 (6 bases). Per germline, CDR1 PRHDT and CDR2 FYEKMQ (reference sequence). V lost 5 bases to trimming and J lost 0 bases, with 8 bases between them. This CDR3 comprises 13 residues. In nucleotides, the CDR3 is TGTGCCAGCAGCGCGGGGAACTCCTACGAGCAGTACTTC. Translated, it gives CASSAGNSYEQYF.

V is TRBV5-4 and J is TRBJ2-7; 11 bases are shared with TRBD2. The germline V gene has CDR1 SGHNT and CDR2 YYREEE (reference sequence). This CDR3 is 15 amino acids long. The ends lost 1 base at V and 1 base at J; junction bases unmatched: 1. The CDR3 here is CASSLSSGRSYEQYF. Here the CDR3 DNA reads TGTGCCAGCAGCTTGTCTAGCGGGAGGTCCTACGAGCAGTACTTC.

This clone was recorded a few times. The genes are TRBV30 and TRBJ2-6; 10 nucleotides align to TRBD2. CDR3 length equals 19 residues. Per the germline V gene, CDR1 is GTSNPN and CDR2 is SVGIG (reference sequence). Unmatched junction bases numbered 8, after V lost 0 bases and J lost 0 bases. CDR3 nucleotides: TGTGCCTGGAGTGTACTTTGGACTAGCGGCCACTCTGGGGCCAACGTCCTGACTTTC. Encoded protein: CAWSVLWTSGHSGANVLTF.

Of note for this clone: Other DNA sequences within the sample encode an identical CDR3. DNA for the CDR3: TGTGCCAGCAGCCCCAGGACTAGCGGGTACAATGAGCAGTTCTTC. It is translated as CASSPRTSGYNEQFF. V is TRBV7-2 and J is TRBJ2-1; 11 nucleotides align to TRBD2. Germline V gives CDR1 SGHTA, CDR2 FQGNSA. With V trimmed by 5 bases and J by 4 bases, 4 bases remained unmatched. CDR3 size: 15 residues.

The J gene is TRBJ2-5, the V gene TRBV19; D gene unclear. The CDR3 is 14 residues long. Germline values: CDR1 LNHDA, CDR2 SQIVND (reference sequence). V was trimmed by 1 base and J by 7 bases, leaving 13 bases between them. In DNA form, the CDR3 reads TGTGCCAGTAGTATAGCGACTGGATTACGGACCCAGTACTTC. Its protein is CASSIATGLRTQYF.

This clone showed up just a few times. CDR3 sequence reads: CSVSGTPQAFF. CDR3 DNA sequence: TGCAGCGTTTCCGGGACACCTCAAGCTTTCTTT. V is TRBV29-1 and J is TRBJ1-1; tentatively, D is TRBD1 (6 bases). The ends were cut back, 5 bases at V and 9 bases at J, with 13 bases in the middle. The germline V gene encodes CDR1 SQVTM and CDR2 ANQGSEA. The CDR3 totals 11 residues.

This chain connects TRBV19 to TRBJ2-5, with 9 bases that match TRBD2. Per the germline V gene, CDR1 is LNHDA and CDR2 is SQIVND (reference sequence). Trimming cost V 1 base and J 4 bases; bases outside gene matches: 10. The CDR3 totals 17 residues. The CDR3 region is CASSIAAPSGRPETQYF. The CDR3 coding sequence is TGTGCCAGTAGTATAGCAGCGCCAAGCGGGAGGCCAGAGACCCAGTACTTC.

This clone was picked up a small number of times. The chain combines TRBV19 with TRBJ1-1; 11 bases align to TRBD1. The germline V gene has CDR1 LNHDA and CDR2 SQIVND (reference sequence). V shed 7 bases, J shed 7 bases, and the junction held 14 bases outside the gene matches. This CDR3 is built from 16 residues. In DNA form, the CDR3 reads TGTGCCAGTACCCGGACAGGGGGCGCCGGGTGGAATGAAGCTTTCTTT. Encoded protein: CASTRTGGAGWNEAFF. Using reference TRBV19 and TRBJ1-1 for the parts outside the CDR3, the full variable domain is DGGITQSPKYLFRKEGQNVTLSCEQNLNHDAMYWYRQDPGQGLRLIYYSQIVNDFQKGDIAEGYSVSREKKESFPLTVTSAQKNPTAFYLCASTRTGGAGWNEAFFGQGTRLTVV.

This clone was counted between two and nine times. This sequence joins TRBV12-5 and TRBJ2-1; possible D gene TRBD2, 5 bases. CDR3 length: 14 amino acids. Germline V gene data show CDR1 as LGHNT and CDR2 as FRNRAP. Trimming shortened V by 1 base and J by 9 bases, and 13 bases separated the two germline ends. CDR3: CASGLGGLEAEQFF. CDR3 DNA sequence: TGTGCTAGTGGTTTGGGAGGGCTAGAGGCTGAGCAGTTCTTC.

The chain recombines TRBV6-1 with TRBJ1-1, with TRBD1 identical over 7 bases. J lost 5 bases, V lost 5 bases, and 5 bases had no gene match. This CDR3 comprises 13 residues. The germline CDR1 and CDR2 sequences are MNHNS and SASEGT. The chain's CDR3 is CASSLTGETEAFF. CDR3 DNA: TGTGCCAGCAGTTTAACAGGGGAGACTGAAGCTTTCTTT.

The chain joins TRBV7-2 to TRBJ2-7; 7 bases align to TRBD2. With V trimmed by 0 bases and J by 0 bases, 5 bases remained unmatched. Germline CDR1 and CDR2: SGHTA and FQGNSA. The CDR3 contains 16 residues. Here the CDR3 DNA reads TGTGCCAGCAGCTTAGCCGCTAGCGGACGCTCCTACGAGCAGTACTTC. This gives the protein CASSLAASGRSYEQYF. The complete variable domain, with remaining parts taken from reference TRBV7-2 and TRBJ2-7, reads GAGVSQSPSNKVTEKGKDVELRCDPISGHTALYWYRQSLGQGLEFLIYFQGNSAPDKSGLPSDRFSAERTGGSVSTLTIQRTQQEDSAVYLCASSLAASGRSYEQYFGPGTRLTVT.

As regards this clone: Other nucleotide sequences in the sample specify the same CDR3. V and J are TRBV4-2 and TRBJ1-5; D is uncertain. The CDR3 totals 12 residues. CDR1 is LGHNA and CDR2 is YNFKEQ in the germline V gene. Trimming left V 0 bases short and J 7 bases short, with 4 bases between. The CDR3, as DNA: TGTGCCAGCAGCCAAGACCAGCAGCCCCAGCATTTT. Translating gives CASSQDQQPQHF.